The 16 T cell receptor beta chains given below trace back to one sample, sequenced in a study of cytomegalovirus exposure and HLA in healthy donors. PCR employed 60 Vbeta and 13 Jbeta primers. Here immunoSEQ multiplex PCR was the method, and the copy in TCRdb shows in-frame clones only, minus some. The table lists 130,000 or so clones, roughly 88% of them singletons. What was sequenced was PBMCs. The source of these receptors is a woman under 30 in good health and CMV-seropositive.

The J gene is TRBJ1-1, the V gene TRBV5-6; 10 bases line up with TRBD1. V lost 4 bases to trimming and J lost 10 bases; unmatched junction nucleotides: 10. The CDR3 sequence is 14 residues long. The germline gives CDR1 SGHDT, CDR2 YYEEEE. The CDR3 protein is CASSPGQGVKVAFF. The CDR3 DNA follows: TGTGCCAGCAGCCCCGGACAGGGGGTTAAGGTAGCTTTCTTT.

V is TRBV6-6 and J is TRBJ2-2; D is unclear. The germline gives CDR1 MNHNY, CDR2 SVGAGI (reference sequence). The CDR3 is 12 residues long. V was shortened by 6 bases and J by 1 base, with 3 bases between the two germline ends. CDR3 region: CASRQNTGELFF. CDR3 in DNA: TGTGCCAGCAGACAGAACACCGGGGAGCTGTTTTTT.

This chain joins TRBV27 and TRBJ2-3; 8 nucleotides align to TRBD2. The CDR3 length is 15 residues. The J segment lost 2 bases and the V segment lost 5 bases, leaving 6 bases of the junction unmatched. Germline-derived CDR1 and CDR2 are MNHEY and SMNVEV (reference sequence). CDR3: CASSPIAGITDTQYF. The CDR3 DNA follows: TGTGCCAGCAGTCCAATAGCGGGGATCACAGATACGCAGTATTTT.

Written as DNA, the CDR3 is TGTGCCTGGAGTCAAGGACAGGGGAATTCACCCCTCCACTTT. Translating gives CAWSQGQGNSPLHF. The chain is built from TRBV30 and TRBJ1-6, with 9 bases lining up with TRBD1. Looked up from germline, CDR1 is GTSNPN and CDR2 is SVGIG (reference sequence). There are 14 residues in the CDR3. V was pared by 2 bases and J by 7 bases, with 3 bases of the junction left unmatched. Variable domain in full (rest from reference TRBV30 and TRBJ1-6): SQTIHQWPATLVQPVGSPLSLECTVEGTSNPNLYWYRQAAGRGLQLLFYSVGIGQISSEVPQNLSASRPQDRQFILSSKKLLLSDSGFYLCAWSQGQGNSPLHFGNGTRLTVT.

This sequence joins TRBV21-1 and TRBJ2-5; the table calls TRBD1, which could not be checked here. TRBV21-1 is recorded as a pseudogene. The CDR3 runs to 15 residues. This CDR3 is CASSIGQGEWETQYF. CDR3 in DNA: TGTGCCAGCAGCATAGGACAGGGGGAATGGGAGACCCAGTACTTC.

This rearrangement joins TRBV7-6 to TRBJ2-1; TRBD1 agrees at 7 bases. This CDR3 has 15 amino acids. Germline lookup yields CDR1 SGHVS and CDR2 FNYEAQ. The trim removed 0 bases at V and 4 bases at J, leaving 3 bases unmatched. Written as DNA, the CDR3 is TGTGCCAGCAGCTTAGCGGGGGACAGTTACAATGAGCAGTTCTTC. Translation gives CASSLAGDSYNEQFF.

The J gene is TRBJ1-1, the V gene TRBV7-3; 7 positions match TRBD1. The CDR3 runs 13 residues. Germline V lookup: CDR1 SGHTA, CDR2 FQGTGA. J was trimmed by 5 bases and V by 6 bases; bases with no gene match: 6. The CDR3 region is CASSRGLGTEAFF. CDR3 coding DNA: TGTGCCAGCAGTAGGGGGCTGGGGACTGAAGCTTTCTTT. Based on the CDR3 plus reference TRBV7-3 and TRBJ1-1, the full variable domain is GAGVSQTPSNKVTEKGKYVELRCDPISGHTALYWYRQSLGQGPEFLIYFQGTGAADDSGLPNDRFFAVRPEGSVSTLKIQRTERGDSAVYLCASSRGLGTEAFFGQGTRLTVV.

Comments on this clone: The junction differs from germline at one of its ends, possibly a read error. The chain has TRBV7-9 and TRBJ1-1; a weak D match, TRBD1 (5 bases). CDR1 is SEHNR, CDR2 FQNEAQ, per germline (reference sequence). The CDR3 consists of 12 residues. CDR3 DNA: TGTTCCAGCAGCTTTGGGACTACTGAAGCTTTCTTT. Translation: CSSSFGTTEAFF.

Points on this clone: The junction departs from germline at one end; a sequencing error may be responsible. V and J are TRBV2 and TRBJ2-5, with TRBD1 matching over 12 bases. The germline V gene has CDR1 SNHLY and CDR2 FYNNEI. The CDR3 loop spans 15 amino acids. The CDR3 coding sequence is TGTGCCAGCACTGAAAGGGACAGGGGGCTGGAGACCCAGTACTTC. This translates into CASTERDRGLETQYF.

This clone was seen a handful of times. The gene calls are TRBV4-1 and TRBJ2-2, with D perhaps TRBD1 (5 bases). V gave up 0 bases and J gave up 3 bases, with 20 bases separating them. This CDR3 is 19 amino acids long. Germline-derived CDR1 and CDR2 are MGHRA and YSYEKL. In nucleotides, the CDR3 is TGCGCCAGCAGCCAAGATGACCCCCCAGGGTATAGTTACACCGGGGAGCTGTTTTTT. It codes for CASSQDDPPGYSYTGELFF.

As to this clone: The junction and the germline gene differ at one end; a read error may be behind it. The rearrangement links TRBV6-5 to TRBJ1-5, with 10 bases that match TRBD1. In germline, CDR1 is MNHEY, CDR2 SVGAGI. The CDR3 totals 16 residues. The CDR3 sequence is CASSNSGTGGNQPQHF. The CDR3 DNA sequence: TGTGCCAGCAGTAACTCCGGGACAGGGGGCAATCAGCCCCAGCATTTT.

The rearrangement joins TRBV7-3 to TRBJ2-3; 7 bases agree with TRBD1. The CDR3 spans 16 residues. Germline V gene lookup returns CDR1 SGHTA and CDR2 FQGTGA. Unmatched junction bases numbered 13, after V lost 4 bases and J lost 6 bases. This chain's CDR3 is CASSSRDRAWGDTQYF. In nucleotides, the CDR3 is TGTGCCAGCAGCTCCAGGGACAGAGCCTGGGGGGATACGCAGTATTTT.

This chain joins TRBV27 and TRBJ2-1, with 10 bases that match TRBD2. The CDR3 contains 15 residues. V lost 6 bases, J lost 2 bases, and 4 bases stayed unmatched. The germline gives CDR1 MNHEY, CDR2 SMNVEV (reference sequence). The CDR3 spells CASSQSGGAYNEQFF. The CDR3 bases are TGTGCCAGCAGCCAAAGCGGGGGGGCCTACAATGAGCAGTTCTTC.

In this sample, this clone turned up once. The V gene is TRBV6-1, the J gene TRBJ1-6; a possible D gene is TRBD1 (5 bases). V was cut by 11 bases and J by 4 bases, with 15 bases left in between. This CDR3 is 14 amino acids long. Germline assignment: CDR1 MNHNS and CDR2 SASEGT. The CDR3 is CACSATEYNSPLHF. The CDR3 DNA reads as TGTGCCTGCTCAGCGACAGAATATAATTCACCCCTCCACTTT.

The chain links TRBV19 to TRBJ2-5; D may be TRBD2 (5 bases). Germline assignment: CDR1 LNHDA and CDR2 SQIVND (reference sequence). The CDR3 totals 14 residues. V was pared by 2 bases and J by 3 bases, with 10 bases between. The CDR3 reads CASSIPGKEETQYF. The CDR3 region has the DNA TGTGCCAGTAGTATACCGGGGAAAGAAGAGACCCAGTACTTC.

The chain couples TRBV7-8 to TRBJ2-5; D possibly corresponds to TRBD2 (5 bases). The CDR3 has 15 residues. Trimming took 1 base from V and 5 from J, leaving 14 bases between them. Germline V gene sequence: CDR1 SGHVS, CDR2 FQNEAQ. The chain's CDR3 is CASSLGVAIRETQYF. The CDR3 coding sequence is TGTGCCAGCAGCTTAGGGGTAGCGATTCGGGAGACCCAGTACTTC.